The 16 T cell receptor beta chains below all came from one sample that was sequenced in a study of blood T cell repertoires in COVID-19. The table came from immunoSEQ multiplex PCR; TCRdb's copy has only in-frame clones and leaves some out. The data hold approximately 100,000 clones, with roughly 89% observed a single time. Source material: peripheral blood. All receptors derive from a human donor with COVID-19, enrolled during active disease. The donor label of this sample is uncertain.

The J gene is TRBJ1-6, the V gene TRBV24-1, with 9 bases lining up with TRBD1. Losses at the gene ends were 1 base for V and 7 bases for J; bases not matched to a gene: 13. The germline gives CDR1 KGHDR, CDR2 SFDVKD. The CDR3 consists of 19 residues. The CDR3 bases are TGTGCCACCAGTGATTTAAGGGACAGGGTGGGCCTCAGCAATTCACCCCTCCACTTT. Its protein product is CATSDLRDRVGLSNSPLHF.

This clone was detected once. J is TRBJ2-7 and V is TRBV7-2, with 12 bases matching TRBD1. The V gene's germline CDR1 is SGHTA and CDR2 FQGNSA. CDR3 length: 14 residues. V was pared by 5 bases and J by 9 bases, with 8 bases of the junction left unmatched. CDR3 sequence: CASSLGTGGGRQYF. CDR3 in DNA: TGTGCCAGCAGCCTCGGGACAGGGGGCGGTCGGCAGTACTTC.

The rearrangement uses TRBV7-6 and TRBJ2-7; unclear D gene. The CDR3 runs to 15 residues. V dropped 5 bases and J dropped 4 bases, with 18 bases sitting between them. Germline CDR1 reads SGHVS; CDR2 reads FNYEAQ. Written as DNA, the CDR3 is TGTGCCAGCAGCCCCTTCCCCAATACGGTGTACGAGCAGTACTTC. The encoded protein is CASSPFPNTVYEQYF.

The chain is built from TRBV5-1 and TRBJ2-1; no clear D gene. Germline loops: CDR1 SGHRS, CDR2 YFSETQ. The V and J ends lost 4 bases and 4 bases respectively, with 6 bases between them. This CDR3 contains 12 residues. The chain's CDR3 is CASSNYYNEQFF. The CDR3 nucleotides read TGCGCCAGCAGCAACTATTACAATGAGCAGTTCTTC.

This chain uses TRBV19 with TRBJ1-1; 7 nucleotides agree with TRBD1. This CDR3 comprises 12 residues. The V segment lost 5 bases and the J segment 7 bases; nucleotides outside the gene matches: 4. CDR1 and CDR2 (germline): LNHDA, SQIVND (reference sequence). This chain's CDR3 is CASSPQGGEAFF. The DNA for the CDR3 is TGTGCCAGTAGTCCCCAGGGGGGTGAAGCTTTCTTT.

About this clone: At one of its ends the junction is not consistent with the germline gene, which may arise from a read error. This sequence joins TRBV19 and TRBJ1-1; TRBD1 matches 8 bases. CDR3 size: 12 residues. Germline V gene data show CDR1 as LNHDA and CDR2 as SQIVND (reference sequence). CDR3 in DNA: TGTGCCAGTAGTTCTTTGACAGGGGCCTGCAAATTT. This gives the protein CASSSLTGACKF. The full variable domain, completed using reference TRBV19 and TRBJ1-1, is DGGITQSPKYLFRKEGQNVTLSCEQNLNHDAMYWYRQDPGQGLRLIYYSQIVNDFQKGDIAEGYSVSREKKESFPLTVTSAQKNPTAFYLCASSSLTGACKFGQGTRLTVV.

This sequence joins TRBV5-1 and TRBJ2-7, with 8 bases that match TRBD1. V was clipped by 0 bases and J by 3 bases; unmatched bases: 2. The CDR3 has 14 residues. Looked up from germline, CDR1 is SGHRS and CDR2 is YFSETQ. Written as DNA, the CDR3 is TGCGCCAGCAGCTTGGGACAGGGGTACTACGAGCAGTACTTC. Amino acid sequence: CASSLGQGYYEQYF.

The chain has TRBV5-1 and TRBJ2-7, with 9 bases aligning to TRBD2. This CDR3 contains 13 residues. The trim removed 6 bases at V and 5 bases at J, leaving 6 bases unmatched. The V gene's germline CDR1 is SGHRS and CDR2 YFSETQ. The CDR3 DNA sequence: TGCGCCAGCAAGCGGGAGGTCGCGGACGAGCAGTACTTC. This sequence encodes CASKREVADEQYF.

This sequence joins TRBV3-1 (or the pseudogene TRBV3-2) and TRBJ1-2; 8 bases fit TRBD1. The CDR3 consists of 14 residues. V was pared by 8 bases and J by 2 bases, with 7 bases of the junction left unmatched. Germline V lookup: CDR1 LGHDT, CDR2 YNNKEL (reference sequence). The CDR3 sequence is CASSDRALNYGYTF. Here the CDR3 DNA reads TGTGCCAGCTCGGACAGGGCCCTCAACTATGGCTACACCTTC.

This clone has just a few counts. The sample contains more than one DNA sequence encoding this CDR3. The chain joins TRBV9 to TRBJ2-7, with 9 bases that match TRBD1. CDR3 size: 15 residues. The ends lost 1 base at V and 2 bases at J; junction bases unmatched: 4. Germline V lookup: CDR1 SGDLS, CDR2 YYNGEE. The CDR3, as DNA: TGTGCCAGCAGCGTATATGGGACAGGGACCTACGAGCAGTACTTC. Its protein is CASSVYGTGTYEQYF.

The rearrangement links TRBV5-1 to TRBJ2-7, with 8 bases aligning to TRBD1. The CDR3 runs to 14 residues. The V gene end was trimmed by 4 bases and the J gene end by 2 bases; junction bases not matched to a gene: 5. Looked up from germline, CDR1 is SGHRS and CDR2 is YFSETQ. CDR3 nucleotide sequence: TGCGCCAGCAGCAGAACAGGGGGACCCTACGAGCAGTACTTC. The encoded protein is CASSRTGGPYEQYF.

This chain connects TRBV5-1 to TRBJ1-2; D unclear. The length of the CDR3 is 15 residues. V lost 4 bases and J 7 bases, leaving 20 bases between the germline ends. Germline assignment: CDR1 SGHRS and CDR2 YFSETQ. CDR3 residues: CASSQDVTNLFGYTF. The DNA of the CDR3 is TGCGCCAGCAGCCAGGATGTGACAAATCTATTTGGCTACACCTTC.

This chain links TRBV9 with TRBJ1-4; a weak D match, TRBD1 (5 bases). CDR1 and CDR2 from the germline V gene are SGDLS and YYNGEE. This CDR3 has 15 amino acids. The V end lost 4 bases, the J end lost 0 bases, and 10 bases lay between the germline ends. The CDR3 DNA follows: TGTGCCAGCAGCTTTCAGGGTGCAACTAATGAAAAACTGTTTTTT. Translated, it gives CASSFQGATNEKLFF.

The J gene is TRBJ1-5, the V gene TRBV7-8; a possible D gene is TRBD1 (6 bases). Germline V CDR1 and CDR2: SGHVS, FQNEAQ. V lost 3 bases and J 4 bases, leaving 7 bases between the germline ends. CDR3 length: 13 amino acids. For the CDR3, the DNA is TGTGCCAGCAGCTTCCAGGGGAATCAGCCCCAGCATTTT. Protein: CASSFQGNQPQHF. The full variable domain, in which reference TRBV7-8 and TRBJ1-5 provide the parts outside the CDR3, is GAGVSQSPRYKVAKRGQDVALRCDPISGHVSLFWYQQALGQGPEFLTYFQNEAQLDKSGLPSDRFFAERPEGSVSTLKIQRTQQEDSAVYLCASSFQGNQPQHFGDGTRLSIL.

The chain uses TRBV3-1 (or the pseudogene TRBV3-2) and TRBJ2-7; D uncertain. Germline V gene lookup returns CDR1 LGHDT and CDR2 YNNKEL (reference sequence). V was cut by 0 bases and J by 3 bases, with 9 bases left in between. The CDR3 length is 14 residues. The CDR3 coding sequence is TGTGCCAGCAGCCAAGATGCTGTGAGCTACGAGCAGTACTTC. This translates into CASSQDAVSYEQYF.

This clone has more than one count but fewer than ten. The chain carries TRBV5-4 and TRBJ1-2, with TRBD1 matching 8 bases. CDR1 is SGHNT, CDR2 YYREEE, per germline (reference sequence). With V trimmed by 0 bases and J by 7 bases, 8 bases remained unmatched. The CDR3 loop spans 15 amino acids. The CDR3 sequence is CASSLARGQGFGYTF. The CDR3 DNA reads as TGTGCCAGCAGCTTGGCCCGCGGACAGGGCTTTGGCTACACCTTC.